This entry is about one TCR beta chain. Germline V lookup: CDR1 SEHNR, CDR2 FQNEAQ (reference sequence). V lost 1 base and J lost 6, with 12 bases in between. CDR3 length: 14 amino acids. Data came from immunoSEQ multiplex PCR; TCRdb stores just in-frame clones and leaves some out. The sample includes over 120,000 clones. The data stem from a study of T cell responses to AZD1222 COVID-19 vaccine. The chain is built from TRBV7-9 and TRBJ1-2, with D maybe TRBD1 (5 bases). Sequences were obtained from peripheral blood. The clonotype was recovered from an adult in good health. The CDR3 DNA reads TGTGCCAGCAGCTTAGGCCCACAGGTCCATGGCTACACCTTC. Translated, it gives CASSLGPQVHGYTF.